This TCR beta chain was sequenced during a study of T-cell memory formation after mild COVID-19. TCRdb redid the calling of the 5' RACE reads with MiXCR, one entry per CDR3 protein. The sample has some 410,000 distinct CDR3 sequences; less than 25% are singletons. CDR1 and CDR2 (germline): KGHDR, SFDVKD. CDR3 length equals 15 residues. Trimming took 3 bases from V and 6 from J; bases not matched to a gene: 6. The TCR comes from an adult woman who had mild COVID-19 (a few samples of this study predate the infection). Cell type and time point are not known. The rearrangement links TRBV24-1 to TRBJ2-2; TRBD1 matches 7 bases. The sample comprised PBMCs or a T cell subset sorted from them (not recorded which). The CDR3 loop reads CATSDPGGWAGELFF. The CDR3 DNA reads as TGTGCCACCAGTGATCCAGGGGGATGGGCCGGGGAGCTGTTTTTT.